The 32 T cell receptor beta chains below all came from one sample that was sequenced in a study of shared clonotypes between healthy human individuals. Some clones are missing from TCRdb's copy, which holds only in-frame ones; the method was immunoSEQ multiplex PCR. This table holds some 900,000 clones, around three quarters found once. Input material: memory CD4+ T cells sorted from blood. Subset: CD45RA-negative fraction. These receptors all come from a man between 18 and 29 years old in good health.

The chain recombines TRBV5-1 with TRBJ2-3, with unresolved D. Germline CDR1 reads SGHRS; CDR2 reads YFSETQ. CDR3 length equals 14 residues. Trimming left V 4 bases short and J 4 bases short, with 13 bases between. The CDR3 protein is CASSPQSWADTQYF. CDR3 nucleotides: TGCGCCAGCAGCCCCCAAAGCTGGGCAGATACGCAGTATTTT.

The rearrangement uses TRBV10-3 and TRBJ1-1, with D maybe TRBD1 (5 bases). The germline V gene encodes CDR1 ENHRY and CDR2 SYGVKD. The CDR3 is 13 residues long. The V end was cut by 7 bases, the J end by 2 bases, with 11 bases between. The CDR3 reads CAITVGRNTEAFF. The DNA of the CDR3 is TGTGCCATCACCGTGGGGCGCAACACTGAAGCTTTCTTT.

Comment on this clone: The same CDR3 can be traced to other DNA sequences in this sample. This rearrangement joins TRBV7-9 to TRBJ2-3, with D hard to call. The V end was cut by 3 bases, the J end by 4 bases, with 5 bases between. Per germline, CDR1 SEHNR and CDR2 FQNEAQ (reference sequence). CDR3 size: 12 residues. CDR3 nucleotide sequence: TGTGCCAGCAGCTTCGGAGCAGATACGCAGTATTTT. This codes for CASSFGADTQYF. The full variable domain, rest sourced from reference TRBV7-9 and TRBJ2-3, is DTGVSQNPRHKITKRGQNVTFRCDPISEHNRLYWYRQTLGQGPEFLTYFQNEAQLEKSRLLSDRFSAERPKGSFSTLEIQRTEQGDSAMYLCASSFGADTQYFGPGTRLTVL.

This clone turned up a few times. The rearrangement uses TRBV10-1 and TRBJ2-1, with D perhaps matching TRBD1 or TRBD2 (5 bases each). This CDR3 is built from 13 residues. V was clipped by 4 bases and J by 8 bases, with 12 bases between them. Germline CDR1 WNHNN, CDR2 SYGVQD (reference sequence). The chain's CDR3 is CASSARQRDEQFF. The CDR3 DNA reads as TGCGCCAGCAGTGCTAGACAGAGGGATGAGCAGTTCTTC.

This sequence joins TRBV7-2 and TRBJ1-3; D is unclear. In germline, CDR1 is SGHTA, CDR2 FQGNSA. CDR3 size: 14 residues. V lost 1 base to trimming and J lost 0 bases, with 4 bases between them. In DNA, the CDR3 is TGTGCCAGCAGCTTAGACTACTCTGGAAACACCATATATTTT. This gives the protein CASSLDYSGNTIYF.

In its sample, this clone was seen a few times. The chain links TRBV19 to TRBJ2-1, with D unresolved. Germline assignment: CDR1 LNHDA and CDR2 SQIVND (reference sequence). The CDR3 runs 11 residues. V lost 8 bases and J 3 bases, leaving 5 bases between the germline ends. CDR3 bases: TGTGCCAGTCAATACTACAATGAGCAGTTCTTC. This gives the protein CASQYYNEQFF.

This chain links TRBV7-2 with TRBJ1-2; 9 positions match TRBD1. V was clipped by 4 bases and J by 4 bases; unmatched bases: 7. Per the germline V gene, CDR1 is SGHTA and CDR2 is FQGNSA. The CDR3 is 15 residues long. Here the CDR3 reads CASSWGQGLAYGYTF. CDR3 DNA sequence: TGTGCCAGCAGCTGGGGACAGGGCCTCGCCTATGGCTACACCTTC.

The J gene is TRBJ1-1, the V gene TRBV7-6, with TRBD1 as a possible D gene (5 bases). CDR3 length: 13 amino acids. Per germline, CDR1 SGHVS and CDR2 FNYEAQ. The V end was cut by 4 bases, the J end by 11 bases, with 17 bases between. The CDR3, as DNA: TGTGCCAGCAGCTCCGGGACCTGGAGTTGGGCTTTCTTT. It specifies CASSSGTWSWAFF.

The genes are TRBV15 and TRBJ1-3; the D is unclear. CDR1 is LNHNV, CDR2 YYDKDF, per germline (reference sequence). The V end lost 6 bases, the J end lost 0 bases, and 6 bases lay between the germline ends. This CDR3 contains 13 residues. Written as DNA, the CDR3 is TGTGCCACCAGAGGTCACTCTGGAAACACCATATATTTT. Protein product: CATRGHSGNTIYF. Drawing the rest from reference TRBV15 and TRBJ1-3, the complete variable domain is DAMVIQNPRYQVTQFGKPVTLSCSQTLNHNVMYWYQQKSSQAPKLLFHYYDKDFNNEADTPDNFQSRRPNTSFCFLDIRSPGLGDTAMYLCATRGHSGNTIYFGEGSWLTVV.

The chain is built from TRBV5-1 and TRBJ2-3; the D gene could be TRBD1 or TRBD2 (5 bases each). This CDR3 region has 17 residues. Germline CDR1 is SGHRS and CDR2 is YFSETQ. Trimming shortened V by 3 bases and J by 2 bases, and 19 bases separated the two germline ends. The CDR3 coding sequence is TGCGCCAGCAGCTCATCGCCGGGTGGGGGATACACAGATACGCAGTATTTT. Protein: CASSSSPGGGYTDTQYF. The full variable domain, its missing parts supplied by reference TRBV5-1 and TRBJ2-3, is KAGVTQTPRYLIKTRGQQVTLSCSPISGHRSVSWYQQTPGQGLQFLFEYFSETQRNKGNFPGRFSGRQFSNSRSEMNVSTLELGDSALYLCASSSSPGGGYTDTQYFGPGTRLTVL.

The chain links TRBV5-4 to TRBJ2-7, with D maybe TRBD2 (5 bases). CDR3 length: 16 residues. CDR1 and CDR2 from the germline V gene are SGHNT and YYREEE (reference sequence). V lost 0 bases, J lost 4 bases, and 17 bases lay in between. Here the CDR3 DNA reads TGTGCCAGCAGCTTGGGCAACCAATTAGCGATTTACGAGCAGTACTTC. Its translation is CASSLGNQLAIYEQYF.

This clone was detected only a few times. The chain recombines TRBV7-3 with TRBJ2-7; weak D call: TRBD1 (5 bases). Germline V gene sequence: CDR1 SGHTA, CDR2 FQGTGA. The CDR3 covers 13 residues. V was pared by 5 bases and J by 6 bases, with 14 bases between. CDR3 sequence reads: CASSENQGSEQYF. The CDR3 coding sequence is TGTGCCAGCAGCGAGAACCAGGGATCCGAGCAGTACTTC. Based on the CDR3 plus reference TRBV7-3 and TRBJ2-7, the full variable domain is GAGVSQTPSNKVTEKGKYVELRCDPISGHTALYWYRQSLGQGPEFLIYFQGTGAADDSGLPNDRFFAVRPEGSVSTLKIQRTERGDSAVYLCASSENQGSEQYFGPGTRLTVT.

This clone occurred once. The rearrangement joins TRBV5-1 to TRBJ2-2; the D gene could be TRBD1 or TRBD2 (6 bases each). Germline-derived CDR1 and CDR2 are SGHRS and YFSETQ. The CDR3 totals 14 residues. Trimming pared 0 bases from V and 7 bases from J, leaving 10 bases between. CDR3 protein: CASSLEGGHGELFF. CDR3 sequence (DNA): TGCGCCAGCAGCTTGGAGGGGGGACACGGGGAGCTGTTTTTT.

This clone was picked up a small number of times. The chain combines TRBV10-3 with TRBJ2-1, with D perhaps assigned TRBD1 or TRBD2 (6 bases each). Germline CDR1 reads ENHRY; CDR2 reads SYGVKD. Trimming removed 3 bases at V and 1 base at J, with 13 bases between. This CDR3 spans 16 amino acids. The DNA for the CDR3 is TGTGCCATCAGTGAAGGAGGGGGGATTTCCTACAATGAGCAGTTCTTC. Its translation is CAISEGGGISYNEQFF.

The chain uses TRBV5-1 and TRBJ1-4, with TRBD1 identical over 10 bases. The CDR3 runs to 16 residues. The germline CDR1 and CDR2 sequences are SGHRS and YFSETQ. V shed 0 bases and J 7 bases; nucleotides not matched to a gene: 6. The CDR3 sequence is CASSLEQGQGVEKLFF. CDR3 bases: TGCGCCAGCAGCTTGGAACAAGGACAGGGGGTTGAAAAACTGTTTTTT.

This chain links TRBV14 with TRBJ2-4; tentatively, D is TRBD1 or TRBD2 (6 bases each). The ends were cut back, 4 bases at V and 8 bases at J, with 15 bases in the middle. Germline CDR1 SGHDN, CDR2 FVKESK. The CDR3 extends over 14 amino acids. The CDR3 sequence: CASSPRQAGHIQYF. CDR3 bases: TGTGCCAGCAGCCCTAGACAGGCGGGGCACATTCAGTACTTC.

The chain joins TRBV6-1 to TRBJ2-1, with 11 nucleotides matching TRBD2. The V and J ends lost 2 bases and 4 bases, in that order; junction bases with no gene match: 4. The germline gives CDR1 MNHNS, CDR2 SASEGT. This CDR3 has 16 amino acids. CDR3 DNA: TGTGCCAGCAGTGAATCGTCTAGCGGGGGGTACAATGAGCAGTTCTTC. Translation: CASSESSSGGYNEQFF.

This sequence joins TRBV18 and TRBJ1-2, with 10 positions matching TRBD1. Unmatched junction bases numbered 4, after V lost 3 bases and J lost 6 bases. The CDR3 is 14 amino acids. CDR1 is KGHSH, CDR2 LQKENI, per germline. The CDR3 DNA sequence: TGTGCCAGCTCACCTGGACAGGGGGGCAATGGCTACACCTTC. Its translation: CASSPGQGGNGYTF.

The chain links TRBV5-4 to TRBJ2-1; TRBD2 agrees at 13 bases. Germline CDR1 is SGHNT and CDR2 is YYREEE (reference sequence). With 3 bases clipped from V and 0 bases from J, the junction kept 6 bases outside the gene matches. The CDR3 covers 18 residues. The CDR3 protein is CASSSWTSGRSSYNEQFF. The CDR3 DNA sequence: TGTGCCAGCAGCTCTTGGACTAGCGGGAGAAGCTCCTACAATGAGCAGTTCTTC.

The V gene is TRBV30, the J gene TRBJ1-3; a possible D gene is TRBD1 (5 bases). V lost 3 bases and J lost 4, with 16 bases in between. CDR1 is GTSNPN, CDR2 SVGIG, per germline (reference sequence). This CDR3 contains 15 residues. CDR3 sequence (DNA): TGTGCCTGGAGAGTCCCCGGGACGCAAGGAAACACCATATATTTT. It yields the protein CAWRVPGTQGNTIYF.

The chain carries TRBV6-1 and TRBJ2-7, with 10 nucleotides matching TRBD2. The germline V gene has CDR1 MNHNS and CDR2 SASEGT. This CDR3 has 16 residues. After removal of 1 base from V and 2 bases from J, the junction contained 5 bases not matched to a gene. CDR3 in DNA: TGTGCCAGCAGTGAAGGATGGACTAGCGGAACCTACGAGCAGTACTTC. Amino acid sequence: CASSEGWTSGTYEQYF.

Concerning this clone itself: Compared with germline, one end of the junction differs, possibly owing to a read error. The chain is built from TRBV7-9 and TRBJ2-7, with 7 positions matching TRBD1. The germline gives CDR1 SEHNR, CDR2 FQNEAQ (reference sequence). The CDR3 sequence is 14 residues long. The CDR3 loop reads CAGSRSGGSYEQYF. The CDR3 nucleotides are TGTGCCGGCAGCCGGTCAGGGGGCTCCTACGAGCAGTACTTC.

This clone has just one count. The V call is TRBV6-1, the J call TRBJ2-3, with 9 positions matching TRBD2. CDR1 and CDR2 (germline): MNHNS, SASEGT. This CDR3 is built from 18 residues. V lost 4 bases to trimming and J lost 0 bases; unmatched junction nucleotides: 11. CDR3 protein: CASSGRLGTSISTDTQYF. The CDR3 region has the DNA TGTGCCAGCAGTGGTCGGTTGGGGACTAGCATTAGCACAGATACGCAGTATTTT.

J is TRBJ2-3 and V is TRBV7-9; the match to TRBD2 covers 7 bases. The CDR3 contains 14 residues. Per germline, CDR1 SEHNR and CDR2 FQNEAQ (reference sequence). V lost 3 bases and J lost 2; bases outside the gene matches: 2. The CDR3 spells CASSFTSDTDTQYF. DNA of the CDR3: TGTGCCAGCAGCTTTACTAGCGACACAGATACGCAGTATTTT.

A note on this clone: Relative to the germline gene, one junction end is altered; a read error may explain this. CDR3 loop: CASSLGPGGTGELFF. CDR3 in DNA: TGTGCTAGCAGCTTGGGTCCCGGGGGCACCGGGGAGCTGTTTTTT. This chain joins TRBV7-7 and TRBJ2-2; perhaps TRBD2 as D (6 bases). Germline CDR1 reads SSHAT; CDR2 reads FNYEAQ (reference sequence). The CDR3 is made up of 15 amino acids.

The rearrangement joins TRBV28 to TRBJ1-2; 7 nucleotides match TRBD1. There are 15 residues in the CDR3. Trimming took 5 bases from V and 3 from J; bases not matched to a gene: 9. Germline loops: CDR1 MDHEN, CDR2 SYDVKM. DNA of the CDR3: TGTGCCAGCAGTGGGGGGACAGTAATATACTATGGCTACACCTTC. It translates to CASSGGTVIYYGYTF.

The chain carries TRBV9 and TRBJ2-3; 8 nucleotides align to TRBD2. The CDR3 totals 16 residues. V gave up 4 bases and J gave up 6 bases; unmatched junction bases: 13. In germline, CDR1 is SGDLS, CDR2 YYNGEE. The CDR3 bases are TGTGCCAGCAGCTCCCAAGCCGGGACTAGGGTTGATACGCAGTATTTT. Its translation is CASSSQAGTRVDTQYF.

The chain is built from TRBV6-5 and TRBJ2-1, with a tentative D call TRBD1 (5 bases). CDR1 is MNHEY, CDR2 SVGAGI, per germline. The CDR3 runs to 14 residues. Trimming took off 5 bases at V and 2 bases at J, with 10 bases between the two ends. The CDR3 nucleotides read TGTGCCAGCAGTCGACAGTCCACCTACAATGAGCAGTTCTTC. The encoded protein is CASSRQSTYNEQFF.

This clone showed up just a few times. The gene calls are TRBV28 and TRBJ1-6, with D possibly being TRBD1 (5 bases). The V gene lost 5 bases and the J gene lost 10 bases, with 12 bases spanning the gap. Germline V gene sequence: CDR1 MDHEN, CDR2 SYDVKM. The CDR3 covers 13 residues. The CDR3 loop is CASSGAFESPLHF. CDR3 coding DNA: TGTGCCAGCAGTGGGGCCTTCGAGTCACCCCTCCACTTT.

The rearrangement joins TRBV9 to TRBJ2-1, with 14 bases matching TRBD2. Germline lookup yields CDR1 SGDLS and CDR2 YYNGEE. The CDR3 has 16 amino acids. V was pared by 0 bases and J by 8 bases, with 4 bases of the junction left unmatched. The DNA of the CDR3 is TGTGCCAGCAGCGTAGTGGGGACTAGCGGGAGATATGAGCAGTTCTTC. The encoded protein is CASSVVGTSGRYEQFF.

CDR3 in amino acids: CAWSVLSGGYEQYF. As DNA, the CDR3 is TGTGCCTGGAGTGTACTAAGCGGGGGGTACGAGCAGTACTTC. This chain links TRBV30 with TRBJ2-7, with 9 nucleotides matching TRBD2. The germline gives CDR1 GTSNPN, CDR2 SVGIG (reference sequence). Trimming cost V 0 bases and J 4 bases; bases outside gene matches: 4. This CDR3 contains 14 residues.

Only one count was recorded for this clone. This sequence joins TRBV19 and TRBJ2-5; a weak D match, TRBD1 (6 bases). The CDR3 sequence is 15 residues long. The ends were cut back, 2 bases at V and 4 bases at J, with 14 bases in the middle. Germline lookup yields CDR1 LNHDA and CDR2 SQIVND (reference sequence). In DNA form, the CDR3 reads TGTGCCAGTAGTATATCGCCAGGGGTTGGAGAGACCCAGTACTTC. Its protein product is CASSISPGVGETQYF.